What follows is one TCR beta chain and its context. The CDR3 end lies 3 residues beyond the end of the read and is filled in from the germline J gene. Thawed PBMCs were FACS-sorted into unstimulated CD4+CD25+CD127- regulatory T cells, CD4+CD25- non-regulatory cells, CD4 and CD8 cells. The data originate from a study of Tregs in tolerant kidney transplant recipients. Profiled with immunoSEQ multiplex PCR; TCRdb holds only in-frame clones, not every one. The sample totals some 31,000 clones. The V gene lost 5 bases and the J gene lost 0 bases, with 10 bases spanning the gap. The CDR3 consists of 15 residues. Germline V lookup: CDR1 SGHTA, CDR2 FQGNSA.

This chain connects TRBV7-2 to TRBJ1-4; D remains unclear. This material consisted of CD8+ T cells from blood, taken before the transplant. The sequence derives from a human donor who received a combined kidney and bone marrow transplant. Incomplete CDR3 DNA: TGTGCCAGCAGCCTATACGATACAACTAATGAAAAA. Translation: CASSLYDTTNEK. The entire CDR3 sequence reads CASSLYDTTNEKLFF.